Below are 9 T cell receptor beta chains sequenced from a single sample in a study of PD-1 blockade in classical Hodgkin lymphoma (dated by TCRdb to about 2020). Library construction relied on the immunoSEQ multiplex PCR assay. Not all clones reach the TCRdb copy of this immuneACCESS table, which keeps in-frame sequences only. Checked studies attribute under half of the gap to unresolved V genes and leave the rest unexplained. The sample records 10,000 or so clones, about 83% of which are singletons. The ten largest clones add up to approximately 23% of the sample. The time point label, read with the paper, signifies: cycle 4 day 1 (C4D1), after 6 weeks of nivolumab. Every trial patient had relapsed after autologous stem cell transplantation, and cohorts A, B and C differed in prior brentuximab vedotin exposure. The specimen was peripheral blood mononuclear cells (PBMCs), collected before the fourth cycle of nivolumab. Receptors were obtained from a human donor with classical Hodgkin lymphoma.

This chain uses TRBV2 with TRBJ1-4; a weak D match, TRBD1 (6 bases). V lost 4 bases to trimming and J lost 8 bases, with 14 bases between them. Germline assignment: CDR1 SNHLY and CDR2 FYNNEI. The CDR3 is 14 residues long. The CDR3 DNA sequence: TGTGCCAGCAGTGTGACCAGGGGATCGGAAAAACTGTTTTTT. Translating it yields CASSVTRGSEKLFF.

This clone was picked up a small number of times. J is TRBJ1-5 and V is TRBV19, with D perhaps matching TRBD1 (6 bases). Between the trimmed V and J ends, which lost 7 bases and 3 bases, there was a span of 16 bases. CDR1 and CDR2 from the germline V gene are LNHDA and SQIVND (reference sequence). This CDR3 has 15 amino acids. CDR3 protein: CASTSNGGPNQPQHF. The CDR3 DNA is TGTGCCAGTACCTCAAATGGGGGCCCCAATCAGCCCCAGCATTTT.

The V call is TRBV12-5, the J call TRBJ1-2, with 8 nucleotides matching TRBD1. This CDR3 contains 16 residues. V gave up 5 bases and J gave up 3 bases; unmatched junction bases: 11. Germline lookup yields CDR1 LGHNT and CDR2 FRNRAP. The DNA for the CDR3 is TGTGCTAGTGGTATCGGGACAGGACATGATGACTATGGCTACACCTTC. Protein sequence: CASGIGTGHDDYGYTF.

This clone occurred once. The V call is TRBV2, the J call TRBJ1-1; D is unclear. Germline assignment: CDR1 SNHLY and CDR2 FYNNEI. This CDR3 is built from 15 residues. Trimming stripped 3 bases from V and 6 bases from J, with 17 bases between. For the CDR3, the DNA is TGTGCCAGCAGTGAGGCCAGGAATTTAATAGCTGAAGCTTTCTTT. It encodes CASSEARNLIAEAFF.

V and J are TRBV4-1 and TRBJ2-2; D might be TRBD1 (5 bases). Deletions cut 0 bases from V and 6 bases from J, with 14 bases between. Germline V gene sequence: CDR1 MGHRA, CDR2 YSYEKL. There are 16 residues in the CDR3. In DNA, the CDR3 is TGCGCCAGCAGCCAAGATCAGGTCAGGGTGGCCGGGGAGCTGTTTTTT. Encoded protein: CASSQDQVRVAGELFF.

This chain joins TRBV7-6 and TRBJ2-7; D is ambiguous. The CDR3 extends over 16 amino acids. Deletions cut 0 bases from V and 0 bases from J, with 12 bases between. The V gene's germline CDR1 is SGHVS and CDR2 FNYEAQ. This CDR3 reads CASSLAGWSPSYEQYF. The DNA for the CDR3 is TGTGCCAGCAGCTTAGCCGGGTGGTCCCCCTCCTACGAGCAGTACTTC.

This sequence joins TRBV19 and TRBJ2-2; 9 positions match TRBD2. From germline, CDR1 is LNHDA and CDR2 SQIVND (reference sequence). This CDR3 comprises 15 residues. The V and J ends lost 4 bases and 7 bases, in that order; junction bases with no gene match: 7. CDR3 loop: CASSRGGGADGELFF. DNA for the CDR3: TGTGCCAGTAGTAGAGGCGGGGGGGCCGACGGGGAGCTGTTTTTT.

The chain is built from TRBV19 and TRBJ1-6; a weak D match, TRBD1 (6 bases). The germline V and J ends were trimmed by 5 bases and 7 bases, with 15 bases remaining between them. This CDR3 region has 15 residues. Germline CDR1 LNHDA, CDR2 SQIVND (reference sequence). This CDR3 is CASSSSQGPNSPLHF. CDR3 DNA sequence: TGTGCCAGTAGTTCCAGCCAGGGGCCCAATTCACCCCTCCACTTT. The whole variable domain, filled in from reference TRBV19 and TRBJ1-6, reads DGGITQSPKYLFRKEGQNVTLSCEQNLNHDAMYWYRQDPGQGLRLIYYSQIVNDFQKGDIAEGYSVSREKKESFPLTVTSAQKNPTAFYLCASSSSQGPNSPLHFGNGTRLTVT.

This chain joins TRBV4-1 and TRBJ1-2; no definite D call. The CDR3 has 14 residues. V was clipped by 1 base and J by 2 bases, with 8 bases between them. CDR1 and CDR2 from the germline V gene are MGHRA and YSYEKL. CDR3 amino acids: CASSQAAGNYGYTF. The CDR3 coding sequence is TGCGCCAGCAGCCAAGCGGCAGGCAACTATGGCTACACCTTC.